The source of this TCR beta chain is a study of shared clonotypes between healthy human individuals. Study results and caveats: All-four-donor shared clonotypes had higher generation probabilities than non-shared clonotypes did.

Those who donated were healthy HIV-negative adults, with no recent acute infections or vaccinations reported. With CCR7-negative CD45RA+ TemRA cells, CD45RO+ cells were combined in CD8 memory. TCRdb keeps only in-frame clones here, not all; method: immunoSEQ multiplex PCR. Here the sample spans about 380,000 clones, 90% to 98% being singletons. Germline-derived CDR1 and CDR2 are SEHNR and FQNEAQ (reference sequence). The CDR3 loop spans 12 amino acids. Between the trimmed V and J ends, which lost 3 bases and 6 bases, there was a span of 8 bases. As regards this clone: The target antigen is unknown.

This clonotype was sampled from a man under 40 in good health. J is TRBJ1-1 and V is TRBV7-9, with no clear D. The sequenced sample consisted of memory CD8+ T cells sorted from blood. Subset reported: CD45RO+ cells pooled with CCR7-negative TemRA cells. CDR3 DNA: TGTGCCAGCAGCTTTGAGGTACCTGAAGCTTTCTTT. Protein: CASSFEVPEAFF.